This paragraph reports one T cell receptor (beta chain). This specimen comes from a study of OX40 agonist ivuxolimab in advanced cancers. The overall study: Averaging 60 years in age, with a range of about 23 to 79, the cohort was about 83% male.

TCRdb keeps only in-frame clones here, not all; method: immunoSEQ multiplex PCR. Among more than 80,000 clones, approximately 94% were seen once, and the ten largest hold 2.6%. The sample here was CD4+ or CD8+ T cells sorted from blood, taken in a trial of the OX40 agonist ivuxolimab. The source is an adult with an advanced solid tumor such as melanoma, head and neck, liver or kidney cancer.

CDR3: CASSLPGVNTQYF. The CDR3 DNA follows: TGTGCCAGCAGTTTACCGGGTGTAAATACGCAGTATTTT. The genes are TRBV27 and TRBJ2-3; D ambiguous. V dropped 2 bases and J dropped 7 bases, with 10 bases sitting between them. The CDR3 has 13 amino acids. Germline V CDR1 and CDR2: MNHEY, SMNVEV (reference sequence).